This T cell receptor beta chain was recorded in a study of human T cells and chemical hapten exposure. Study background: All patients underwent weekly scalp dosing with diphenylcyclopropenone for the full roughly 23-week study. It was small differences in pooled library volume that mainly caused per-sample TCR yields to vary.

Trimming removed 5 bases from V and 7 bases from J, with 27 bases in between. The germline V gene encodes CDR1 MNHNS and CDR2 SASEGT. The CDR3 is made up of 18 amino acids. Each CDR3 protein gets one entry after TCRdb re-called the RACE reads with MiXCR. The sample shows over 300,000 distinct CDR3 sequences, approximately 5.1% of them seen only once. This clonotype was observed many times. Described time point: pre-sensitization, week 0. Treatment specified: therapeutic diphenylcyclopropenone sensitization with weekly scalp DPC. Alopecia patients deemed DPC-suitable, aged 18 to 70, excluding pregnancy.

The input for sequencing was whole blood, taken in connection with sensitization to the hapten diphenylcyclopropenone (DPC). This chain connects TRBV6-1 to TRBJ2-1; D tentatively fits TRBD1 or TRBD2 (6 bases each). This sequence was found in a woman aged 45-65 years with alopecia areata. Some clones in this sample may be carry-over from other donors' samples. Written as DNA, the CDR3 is TGTGCCAGCAGTCGACCTACCTCCGGGCCGGGGGCCGGAAATGAGCAGTTCTTC. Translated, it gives CASSRPTSGPGAGNEQFF.